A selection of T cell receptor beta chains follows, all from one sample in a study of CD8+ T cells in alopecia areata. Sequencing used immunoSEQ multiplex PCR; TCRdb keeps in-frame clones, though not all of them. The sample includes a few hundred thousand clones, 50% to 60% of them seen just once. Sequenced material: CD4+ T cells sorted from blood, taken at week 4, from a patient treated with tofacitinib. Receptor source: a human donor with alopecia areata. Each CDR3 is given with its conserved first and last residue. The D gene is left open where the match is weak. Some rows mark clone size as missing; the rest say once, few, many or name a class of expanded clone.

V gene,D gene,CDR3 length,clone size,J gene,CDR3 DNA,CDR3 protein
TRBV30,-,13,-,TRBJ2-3,TGTGCCTGGAGTGTACTACGCGGAGATACGCAGTATTTT,CAWSVLRGDTQYF
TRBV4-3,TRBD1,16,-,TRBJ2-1,TGCGCCAGCAGCCAAGAGCAGGGACAGGGTCACAATGAGCAGTTCTTC,CASSQEQGQGHNEQFF
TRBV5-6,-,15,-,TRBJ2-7,TGTGCCAGCAGCCGAGCATGGGCCACCTCCTACGAGCAGTACTTC,CASSRAWATSYEQYF
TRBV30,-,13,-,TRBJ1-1,TGTGCCTGTCTACTTCAGAGTTACACTGAAGCTTTCTTT,CACLLQSYTEAFF
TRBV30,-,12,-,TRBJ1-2,TGTGCCTGGAGCCAGATTAACTATGGCTACACCTTC,CAWSQINYGYTF
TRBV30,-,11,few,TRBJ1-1,TGTGCCTGGTGGTTTCATAGTGAAGCTTTCTTT,CAWWFHSEAFF
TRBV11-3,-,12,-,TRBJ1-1,TGTGCCAGCAGCTCCCATATCACTGAAGCTTTCTTT,CASSSHITEAFF
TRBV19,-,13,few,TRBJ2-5,TGTGCCAGTAGGGTTACGTACCAAGAGACCCAGTACTTC,CASRVTYQETQYF
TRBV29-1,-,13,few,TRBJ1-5,TGCAGCGTGCAACGGGGGGACAATCAGCCCCAGCATTTT,CSVQRGDNQPQHF
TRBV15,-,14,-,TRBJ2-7,TGTGCCACCAGCAGAGATCTGGAGCGATACGAGCAGTACTTC,CATSRDLERYEQYF
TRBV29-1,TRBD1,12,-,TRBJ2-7,TGCAGCGTACGACAGGGGGATCATGAGCAGTACTTC,CSVRQGDHEQYF
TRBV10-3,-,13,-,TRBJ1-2,TGTGCCAGTTCGGGGGTGGCTAACTATGGCTACACCTTC,CASSGVANYGYTF
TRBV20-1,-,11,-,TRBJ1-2,TGCAGTGCTCAAGAGGGCTATGGCTACACCTTC,CSAQEGYGYTF
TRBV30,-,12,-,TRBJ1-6,TGTGCCTGGGGACAGACCAATTCACCCCTCCACTTT,CAWGQTNSPLHF
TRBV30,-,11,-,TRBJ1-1,TGTGCCTGGAGAAGGCAGGGCGCCGCTTTCTTT,CAWRRQGAAFF
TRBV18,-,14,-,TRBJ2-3,TGTGCCAGCTCACCTTTACCACTCACAGATACGCAGTATTTT,CASSPLPLTDTQYF
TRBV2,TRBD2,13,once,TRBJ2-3,TGTGCCAGCAACCCAGGACTAGCAGATACGCAGTATTTT,CASNPGLADTQYF
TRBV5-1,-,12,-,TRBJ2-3,TGCGCCAGCAGCTTGGAGCGGAATACGCAGTATTTT,CASSLERNTQYF
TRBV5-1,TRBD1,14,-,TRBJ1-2,TGCGCCAGCAGCGCCGGACAGGGTCGGGGTGGCTACACCTTC,CASSAGQGRGGYTF
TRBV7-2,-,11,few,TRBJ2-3,TGTGCCAGCAGCAACACAGATACGCAGTATTTT,CASSNTDTQYF
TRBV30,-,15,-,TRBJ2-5,TGTGCCTGGAGTGTACCCAGGGATTTTCAAGAGACCCAGTACTTC,CAWSVPRDFQETQYF
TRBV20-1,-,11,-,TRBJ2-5,TGCAGTGCTAGGGTCCAAGAGACCCAGTACTTC,CSARVQETQYF
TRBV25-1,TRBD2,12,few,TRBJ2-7,TGTGCCACTACTAGCGGGATCTACGAGCAGTACTTC,CATTSGIYEQYF
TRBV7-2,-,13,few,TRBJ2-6,TGTGCCAGCAGCTTAGTCTCCGACAGGCCGATCTTGTTC,CASSLVSDRPILF
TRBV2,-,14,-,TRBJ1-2,TGTGCCAGCAGTATTATGACGACAGAATATGGCTACACCTTC,CASSIMTTEYGYTF
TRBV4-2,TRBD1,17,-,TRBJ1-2,TGTGCCAGCAGCCAAGATGAGGGAACAGGGGGAGACTATGGCTACACCTTC,CASSQDEGTGGDYGYTF
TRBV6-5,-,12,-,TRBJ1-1,TGTGCCAGCAGGTCTATCAACACTGAAGCTTTCTTT,CASRSINTEAFF
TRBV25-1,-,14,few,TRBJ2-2,TGTGCCAGCAGTGAATCGGTAGGGTACGGGGAGCTGTTTTTT,CASSESVGYGELFF
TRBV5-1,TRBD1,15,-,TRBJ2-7,TGCGCCAGCAGCGGAACCGGGACAGGGGTTGCCGAGCAGTACTTC,CASSGTGTGVAEQYF
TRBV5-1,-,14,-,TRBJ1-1,TGCGCCAGCAGCCAATACATTGAGGGAACTGAAGCTTTCTTT,CASSQYIEGTEAFF
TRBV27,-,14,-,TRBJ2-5,TGTGCCAGCAGTTTATCGCGGGTTATCGAGACCCAGTACTTC,CASSLSRVIETQYF